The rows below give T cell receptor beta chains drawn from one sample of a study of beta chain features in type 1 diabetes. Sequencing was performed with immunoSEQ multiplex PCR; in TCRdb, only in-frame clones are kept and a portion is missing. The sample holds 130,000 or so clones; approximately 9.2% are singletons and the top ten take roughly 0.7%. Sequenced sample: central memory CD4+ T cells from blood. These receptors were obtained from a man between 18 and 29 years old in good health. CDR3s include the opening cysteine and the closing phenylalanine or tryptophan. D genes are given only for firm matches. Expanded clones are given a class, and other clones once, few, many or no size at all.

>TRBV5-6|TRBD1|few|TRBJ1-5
TGTGCCAGCAGCATGGGGACAGGGCTTAGCAATCAGCCCCAGCATTTT
CASSMGTGLSNQPQHF
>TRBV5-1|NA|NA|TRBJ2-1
TGCGCCAGCAGCTTGGCCACAGGCCAACCCTCCTACAATGAGCAGTTCTTC
CASSLATGQPSYNEQFF
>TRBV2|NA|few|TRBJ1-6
TGTGCCAGCAGTCCACGCCCCCCAGGGGATAATTCACCCCTCCACTTT
CASSPRPPGDNSPLHF
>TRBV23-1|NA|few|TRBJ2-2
TGCGCCAGCAGTCAAACCGCCGGCACCGGGGAGCTGTTTTTT
CASSQTAGTGELFF
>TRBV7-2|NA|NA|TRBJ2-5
TGTGCCAGCAGCTTACAAGCCGGGGGAGAGACCCAGTACTTC
CASSLQAGGETQYF
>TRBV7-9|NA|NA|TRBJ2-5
TGTGCCAGCAGCGGCAACATACAGGGAGAGACCCAGTACTTC
CASSGNIQGETQYF
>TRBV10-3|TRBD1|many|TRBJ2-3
TGTGCCATCAGTGAGGACAGGGCGGCAGATACGCAGTATTTT
CAISEDRAADTQYF
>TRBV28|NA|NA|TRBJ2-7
TGTGCCAGCAGCCCCCCGGGCGGGCTCTCCTACGAGCAGTACTTC
CASSPPGGLSYEQYF
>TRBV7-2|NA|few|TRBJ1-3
TGTGCCAGCAGCTTAGTGTCCAACTCTGGAAACACCATATATTTT
CASSLVSNSGNTIYF
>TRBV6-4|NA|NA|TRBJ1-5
TGTGCAGCTTGGCGGAGTAGAGGCAATCAGCCCCAGCATTTT
CAAWRSRGNQPQHF
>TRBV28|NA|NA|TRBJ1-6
TGTGCCAGCACCCGGGACACCGCAAATTCACCCCTCCACTTT
CASTRDTANSPLHF
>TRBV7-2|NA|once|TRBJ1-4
TGTGCCAGCAGCCCCCGAAGCCCCGGGGAAAAACTGTTTTTT
CASSPRSPGEKLFF
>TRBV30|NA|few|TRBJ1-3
TGTGCCTGGAGTGTAGGAGGGTTAAACACCATATATTTT
CAWSVGGLNTIYF
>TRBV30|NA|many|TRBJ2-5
TGTGCCTGGAGTGTGCCTCAGCAAGAGACCCAGTACTTC
CAWSVPQQETQYF
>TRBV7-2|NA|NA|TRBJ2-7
TGTGCCAGCAGCCCCCCGGGGGGCCGCTCCTACGAGCAGTACTTC
CASSPPGGRSYEQYF
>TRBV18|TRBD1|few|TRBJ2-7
TGTGCCAGCTCACCGACAGGGGACGAGCAGTACTTC
CASSPTGDEQYF
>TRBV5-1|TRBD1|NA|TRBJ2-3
TGCGCCAGCAGCTTGGGGGACAGAAGCACAGATACGCAGTATTTT
CASSLGDRSTDTQYF
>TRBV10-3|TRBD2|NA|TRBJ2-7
TGTGCCATCTCCTTAGAGCGGGGATACGAGCAGTACTTC
CAISLERGYEQYF
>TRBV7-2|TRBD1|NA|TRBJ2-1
TGTGCCAGCAGCCGTATGGACAGGGGTAATGAGCAGTTCTTC
CASSRMDRGNEQFF
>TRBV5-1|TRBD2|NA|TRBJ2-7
TGCGCCAGCAGCTACGGACTAGCGGTCCCCTACGAGCAGTACTTC
CASSYGLAVPYEQYF
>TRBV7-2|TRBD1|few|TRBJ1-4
TGTGCCAGCAGCGACAGGGCTACTAATGAAAAACTGTTTTTT
CASSDRATNEKLFF
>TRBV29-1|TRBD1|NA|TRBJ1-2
TGCAGCGTTGCGGGGGGGTGGACCGGGACAGGGTTCGATGGCTACACCTTC
CSVAGGWTGTGFDGYTF
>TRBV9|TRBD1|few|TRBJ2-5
TGTGCCAGCAGCGGACAGGGGGCCCAGTACTTC
CASSGQGAQYF
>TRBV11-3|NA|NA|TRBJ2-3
TGTGCCAGCAGCTTCAGCGGCCTCACAGATACGCAGTATTTT
CASSFSGLTDTQYF